At least ten counts were recorded for the clone carrying this T cell receptor beta chain. Using RNA transcripts as the source, TCR beta CDR3 regions were amplified. A first-round RT-PCR of the TCR CDR3 used the HTBI primer set. Using its own MiXCR run on the multiplex PCR reads, TCRdb lists one record per CDR3 protein. Altogether about 560,000 distinct CDR3 sequences are present, over 15% being singletons, with the ten largest covering about 20%. Trimming took 1 base from V and 3 from J; bases not matched to a gene: 6. The CDR3 is 15 residues long. CDR1 MNHNS and CDR2 SASEGT come from the germline V gene. This record comes from a study of T cells in Graves' hyperthyroidism and ophthalmopathy. Stable hyperthyroidism: no ophthalmopathy progression over 18 months of follow-up. Newly diagnosed patients aged 18 to 65 had hyperthyroidism of under 2 months' duration. Fresh peripheral blood, under 11 ml, yielded the PBMCs.

The receptor was derived from a woman aged 18-29 years with Graves' hyperthyroidism. Sequenced sample: blood. The chain has TRBV6-1 and TRBJ2-7; TRBD1 agrees at 7 bases. The CDR3 loop reads CASSEEGTDSYEQYF. The CDR3 region has the DNA TGTGCCAGCAGTGAAGAAGGGACAGATAGCTACGAGCAGTACTTC.